The T cell receptor (beta chain) under discussion was sequenced for a study of cytomegalovirus exposure and HLA in healthy donors. The CDR3 consists of 12 residues. CDR1 GTSNPN and CDR2 SVGIG come from the germline V gene (reference sequence). V lost 2 bases and J 1 base, leaving 4 bases between the germline ends. Primers: 60 Vbeta forward and 13 Jbeta reverse. Repertoires were generated with immunoSEQ multiplex PCR, while TCRdb's copy carries only in-frame clones and drops some. The repertoire holds under 200,000 clones, with approximately 67% as singletons. The chain joins TRBV30 to TRBJ2-3; D remains unclear. What was sequenced was PBMCs. The origin of this receptor is a woman in her late teens or twenties in good health and CMV-seropositive. The CDR3 bases are TGTGCCTGGAGTCGGGGCACAGATACGCAGTATTTT. This sequence encodes CAWSRGTDTQYF.